The 26 T cell receptor beta chains listed next were all sequenced from one sample in a study of response to subunit inactivated influenza vaccine. TCRdb recomputed calls from the RT-PCR reads with MiXCR, one row per CDR3 protein. The data hold 540,000 or so distinct CDR3 sequences, with 10% to 15% observed a single time. The sample here was PBMCs from blood, taken more than 35 days after vaccination. These receptors were collected from a man aged 50-59 years who received an inactivated influenza vaccine.

The chain uses TRBV4-1 and TRBJ2-5, with unresolved D. The germline V gene has CDR1 MGHRA and CDR2 YSYEKL. This CDR3 has 17 amino acids. With 1 base removed from V and 3 bases from J, the gap between germline ends came to 18 bases. CDR3 sequence: CASSQGFLQSSEETQYF. The DNA of the CDR3 is TGCGCCAGCAGCCAAGGTTTTCTTCAGAGTAGTGAAGAGACCCAGTACTTC.

The rearrangement links TRBV20-1 to TRBJ2-5; D remains unclear. Germline CDR1 and CDR2: DFQATT and SNEGSKA (reference sequence). Deletions cut 3 bases from V and 5 bases from J, with 10 bases between. CDR3 length: 12 amino acids. The CDR3 protein is CSASQIRETQYF. The DNA for the CDR3 is TGCAGTGCTAGCCAAATTAGGGAGACCCAGTACTTC.

This clonotype has at least ten counts. The chain recombines TRBV20-1 with TRBJ2-3, with 8 bases that match TRBD1. V was pared by 4 bases and J by 1 base, with 10 bases of the junction left unmatched. In germline, CDR1 is DFQATT, CDR2 SNEGSKA (reference sequence). This CDR3 is 16 amino acids long. The CDR3 is CSATDWTGTGTDTQYF. For the CDR3, the DNA is TGCAGTGCTACTGACTGGACAGGGACCGGCACAGATACGCAGTATTTT.

The chain links TRBV6-2 or TRBV6-3 to TRBJ2-5; D ambiguous. V was cut by 2 bases and J by 5 bases, with 33 bases left in between. CDR3 size: 21 residues. Germline V CDR1 and CDR2: MNHEY, SVGEGT. The CDR3 is CASSYISKLSTRAVSTETQYF. The DNA for the CDR3 is TGTGCCAGCAGTTACATAAGTAAACTGTCAACCAGAGCAGTCTCCACCGAGACCCAGTACTTC.

This clonotype came up a few times. This chain connects TRBV7-2 to TRBJ2-2; D is uncertain. Trimming cost V 2 bases and J 1 base, with 8 bases left between them. This CDR3 region has 15 residues. Germline CDR1 is SGHTA and CDR2 is FQGNSA. The CDR3 protein is CASSLIGWNTGELFF. CDR3 coding DNA: TGTGCCAGCAGCTTAATTGGTTGGAACACCGGGGAGCTGTTTTTT.

In this sample, this clonotype turned up a few times. CDR3 bases: TGCAGTGCTAGGAGTTCTAGCGGGGGGGCCTTGGATGAGACCCAGTACTTC. This codes for CSARSSSGGALDETQYF. This chain connects TRBV20-1 to TRBJ2-5; 12 bases match TRBD2. V was clipped by 3 bases and J by 5 bases; unmatched bases: 13. The CDR3 runs 17 residues. Germline CDR1 is DFQATT and CDR2 is SNEGSKA (reference sequence).

This clonotype was counted ten times or more. This sequence joins TRBV5-1 and TRBJ2-3, with 9 bases that match TRBD1. The CDR3 has 15 residues. Germline CDR1 and CDR2: SGHRS and YFSETQ. Trimming removed 0 bases from V and 4 bases from J; junction bases left unmatched: 3. The CDR3 DNA reads as TGCGCCAGCAGCTTGGAGGACAGGGGCCCAGATACGCAGTATTTT. Residues: CASSLEDRGPDTQYF.

This clonotype was observed at least ten times. This chain joins TRBV4-2 and TRBJ2-1; 8 bases map to TRBD2. V trimming: 0 bases; J trimming: 6 bases; junction bases outside the gene matches: 19. The CDR3 covers 20 residues. The germline V gene encodes CDR1 LGHNA and CDR2 YNFKEQ. The CDR3 DNA reads as TGTGCCAGCAGCCAAGAGAAGTGGTGGGCGTCGGGAGGGGTCGGCAATGAGCAGTTCTTC. It specifies CASSQEKWWASGGVGNEQFF.

Concerning this clonotype itself: Germline and junction disagree at one end, which may indicate a read error. CDR3 region: CASSLAFRGPPQHF. The CDR3 bases are TGTGCTAGCAGCTTAGCGTTCAGGGGGCCGCCCCAGCATTTT. The J gene is TRBJ1-5, the V gene TRBV7-7, with 8 bases lining up with TRBD1. In germline, CDR1 is SSHAT, CDR2 FNYEAQ (reference sequence). The length of the CDR3 is 14 residues.

This clonotype has a handful of counts. The rearrangement uses TRBV29-1 and TRBJ2-5; possible D gene TRBD1, 6 bases. From germline, CDR1 is SQVTM and CDR2 ANQGSEA. Trimming left V 7 bases short and J 4 bases short, with 13 bases between. The CDR3 has 12 residues. CDR3 region: CSANGQSETQYF. The CDR3 bases are TGCAGCGCTAATGGACAGTCAGAGACCCAGTACTTC.

The chain is built from TRBV7-8 and TRBJ1-4; tentative D call: TRBD1 (5 bases). The germline V gene has CDR1 SGHVS and CDR2 FQNEAQ. The CDR3 contains 14 residues. V dropped 5 bases and J dropped 8 bases, with 15 bases sitting between them. DNA of the CDR3: TGTGCCAGCAGCCTCCTCGGGGGGATGGAAAAACTGTTTTTT. Amino acid sequence: CASSLLGGMEKLFF.

The chain uses TRBV24-1 and TRBJ2-5; no clear D. V lost 0 bases and J lost 0, with 10 bases in between. Per the germline V gene, CDR1 is KGHDR and CDR2 is SFDVKD. This CDR3 comprises 16 residues. The CDR3 region has the DNA TGTGCCACCAGTGATTTGCGTGACGGCTACCAAGAGACCCAGTACTTC. Translated: CATSDLRDGYQETQYF.

This sequence joins TRBV15 and TRBJ1-5; D not certain. The CDR3 runs 13 residues. Between the trimmed V and J ends, which lost 0 bases and 7 bases, there was a span of 7 bases. Germline loops: CDR1 LNHNV, CDR2 YYDKDF (reference sequence). The CDR3 DNA follows: TGTGCCACCAGCAGAGAGTCGGTCCAGCCCCAGCATTTT. Protein product: CATSRESVQPQHF.

This clonotype was detected only a few times. The chain carries TRBV29-1 and TRBJ2-2; D is unclear. The CDR3 has 14 amino acids. Germline V gene data show CDR1 as SQVTM and CDR2 as ANQGSEA. Between the trimmed V and J ends, which lost 4 bases and 1 base, there was a span of 10 bases. CDR3 region: CSVASSVNTGELFF. The CDR3 nucleotides read TGCAGCGTTGCGTCCTCGGTGAACACCGGGGAGCTGTTTTTT.

This chain links TRBV2 with TRBJ2-1; no clear D. Germline V gene sequence: CDR1 SNHLY, CDR2 FYNNEI. V shed 10 bases and J shed 3 bases, with 10 bases lying between them. CDR3 length equals 12 residues. CDR3 nucleotides: TGTGCCAACGGCCAACACTACAATGAGCAGTTCTTC. Protein product: CANGQHYNEQFF. Full variable domain (outside the CDR3, taken from reference TRBV2 and TRBJ2-1): EPEVTQTPSHQVTQMGQEVILRCVPISNHLYFYWYRQILGQKVEFLVSFYNNEISEKSEIFDDQFSVERPDGSNFTLKIRSTKLEDSAMYFCANGQHYNEQFFGPGTRLTVL.

This chain uses TRBV20-1 with TRBJ2-1; 7 bases agree with TRBD2. Germline CDR1 and CDR2: DFQATT and SNEGSKA (reference sequence). This CDR3 contains 15 residues. Trimming removed 0 bases from V and 3 bases from J; junction bases left unmatched: 5. The CDR3 nucleotides read TGCAGTGCTAGAGAGGGGAGGGCCAACTACAATGAGCAGTTCTTC. Translating gives CSAREGRANYNEQFF.

A note on this clonotype: This could be a read error, since a much larger clone is one nucleotide away. This chain links TRBV12-3 or TRBV12-4 with TRBJ2-7; 7 bases align to TRBD1. The CDR3 runs to 18 residues. This chain's CDR3 is CTSSLLGVVGRGNYEQYF. As DNA, the CDR3 is TGTACCAGCAGTTTATTAGGAGTAGTCGGCAGGGGGAATTACGAGCAGTACTTC.

The genes are TRBV6-1 and TRBJ2-7; D might be TRBD1 or TRBD2, each matching 6 bases. The CDR3 contains 14 residues. Germline V gives CDR1 MNHNS, CDR2 SASEGT. V lost 5 bases and J 1 base, leaving 12 bases between the germline ends. The CDR3 DNA sequence: TGTGCCAGCAGTACAGAGGGGGGATCCTACGAGCAGTACTTC. Translating gives CASSTEGGSYEQYF.

This clonotype was detected ten times or more. V and J are TRBV5-1 and TRBJ2-1; D may be TRBD2 (6 bases). The V end lost 9 bases, the J end lost 5 bases, and 18 bases lay between the germline ends. Germline CDR1 is SGHRS and CDR2 is YFSETQ. The CDR3 has 14 residues. CDR3 DNA: TGCGCCACCTCTCGCGGGGAGAACCACAATGAGCAGTTCTTC. Residues: CATSRGENHNEQFF. The variable domain in full, completed from reference TRBV5-1 and TRBJ2-1, reads KAGVTQTPRYLIKTRGQQVTLSCSPISGHRSVSWYQQTPGQGLQFLFEYFSETQRNKGNFPGRFSGRQFSNSRSEMNVSTLELGDSALYLCATSRGENHNEQFFGPGTRLTVL.

In this sample, this clonotype turned up a few times. V gene TRBV6-1 combines with J gene TRBJ2-1; the match to TRBD2 covers 10 bases. J gave up 10 bases and V 6 bases, and 6 bases lay outside the gene matches. CDR1 MNHNS and CDR2 SASEGT come from the germline V gene. This CDR3 contains 13 residues. Here the CDR3 reads CASRGLAAGEQFF. The DNA of the CDR3 is TGTGCCAGCAGAGGACTAGCGGCTGGAGAGCAGTTCTTC.

The V gene is TRBV20-1, the J gene TRBJ2-7; D perhaps matches TRBD2 (5 bases). Trimming took off 3 bases at V and 6 bases at J, with 15 bases between the two ends. The germline CDR1 and CDR2 sequences are DFQATT and SNEGSKA (reference sequence). CDR3 length: 13 residues. The CDR3 sequence is CSASPPSTAEQYF. The CDR3 DNA follows: TGCAGTGCTAGTCCGCCTAGCACGGCCGAGCAGTACTTC.

In its sample, this clonotype was seen a few times. The chain recombines TRBV18 with TRBJ1-3, with 8 nucleotides matching TRBD1. V lost 3 bases to trimming and J lost 4 bases; unmatched junction nucleotides: 2. CDR1 KGHSH and CDR2 LQKENI come from the germline V gene. The CDR3 covers 14 residues. CDR3 loop: CASSPTGVGNTIYF. The CDR3 coding sequence is TGTGCCAGCTCACCGACAGGGGTCGGAAACACCATATATTTT.

This clonotype was seen a handful of times. The V gene is TRBV28, the J gene TRBJ1-5; D not resolved. This CDR3 spans 15 amino acids. Germline V gene lookup returns CDR1 MDHEN and CDR2 SYDVKM. V was shortened by 3 bases and J by 5 bases, with 14 bases between the two germline ends. CDR3 sequence reads: CASSFRGVRDQPQHF. The DNA for the CDR3 is TGTGCCAGCAGTTTTCGGGGAGTAAGGGATCAGCCCCAGCATTTT.

This clonotype showed up many times. J is TRBJ2-1 and V is TRBV7-2; 10 bases are a match to TRBD2. The CDR3 is 16 residues long. V lost 3 bases, J lost 2 bases, and 4 bases stayed unmatched. Germline lookup yields CDR1 SGHTA and CDR2 FQGNSA. The DNA of the CDR3 is TGTGCCAGCAGCTTCCTAGCGGGAGCGGCCTACAATGAGCAGTTCTTC. Translated: CASSFLAGAAYNEQFF.

This clonotype was detected only a few times. The V gene is TRBV20-1, the J gene TRBJ1-6, with 9 bases identical to TRBD1. This CDR3 is 13 amino acids long. CDR1 is DFQATT and CDR2 is SNEGSKA in the germline V gene (reference sequence). V was clipped by 5 bases and J by 10 bases; unmatched bases: 6. The CDR3 bases are TGCAGTGCTCCCGGGACAGGGAACTCACCCCTCCACTTT. This encodes CSAPGTGNSPLHF.

This clonotype has a count of ten or more. This chain joins TRBV28 and TRBJ2-7, with D tentatively TRBD1 or TRBD2 (5 bases each). This CDR3 has 15 residues. Trimming left V 3 bases short and J 0 bases short, with 12 bases between. CDR1 and CDR2 from the germline V gene are MDHEN and SYDVKM. CDR3 amino acids: CASSLRGPSSYEQYF. For the CDR3, the DNA is TGTGCCAGCAGTTTGAGGGGCCCGAGCTCCTACGAGCAGTACTTC.